Below, one T cell receptor (beta chain) is given with its context. As yet, its antigen is unknown. TCRdb's copy holds only in-frame clones and misses some; the assay was immunoSEQ multiplex PCR. Of 95,000 to 110,000 clones listed, roughly nine tenths were seen once; the top ten hold about 41%. The sample belongs to a study of T cell responses to AZD1222 COVID-19 vaccine. General study points: Following two doses of AZD1222, Spike-specific TCR breadth and depth rose. Possibly, clonal diversity was underestimated; donors were largely white British and included more females.

Specimen: peripheral blood, collected on day 0 of AZD1222 vaccination. The clonotype originates from an adult in good health.

CDR3 protein: CASSSDRHNEQFF. DNA of the CDR3: TGCGCCAGCAGCTCGGACCGTCACAATGAGCAGTTCTTC. The chain has TRBV5-1 and TRBJ2-1; unclear D gene. Germline CDR1 reads SGHRS; CDR2 reads YFSETQ. There are 13 residues in the CDR3. V gave up 3 bases and J gave up 5 bases, with 9 bases separating them.